This T cell receptor beta chain was obtained from a study of sequential checkpoint blockade in melanoma. TCRdb's copy holds only in-frame clones and misses some; the assay was immunoSEQ multiplex PCR. The data contain 35,000 to 40,000 clones, around nine tenths of them seen just once; the ten biggest clones take up under 15%. The germline V gene encodes CDR1 MGHRA and CDR2 YSYEKL. V shed 0 bases, J shed 1 base, and the junction held 2 bases outside the gene matches. The CDR3 consists of 16 residues. The treatment here: randomized to nivolumab then ipilimumab (arm A) or the reverse (arm B). The sequence was collected from a human donor with melanoma. Sequenced here: CD8+ T cells sorted from blood (inferred from file names), sampled from a patient given nivolumab and ipilimumab in sequence. The chain couples TRBV4-1 to TRBJ2-1; 8 bases line up with TRBD1. CDR3 loop: CASSQEQGGSYNEQFF. As DNA, the CDR3 is TGCGCCAGCAGCCAAGAACAGGGGGGATCCTACAATGAGCAGTTCTTC.